The source of this TCR beta chain is a study of CD8 T cells in ankylosing spondylitis. Study-wide results and caveats: Ankylosing spondylitis blood seemed to carry a telltale TCR beta motif made of several highly homologous variants. Reportedly, disease-linked clones are significantly enriched in ankylosing spondylitis patients' matched synovial fluid. CD8+ cells made up the disease-linked clones, which were relatively rare in peripheral blood.

It was by quantitative 5'-RACE with molecular barcodes that TCR beta libraries were made. One entry per CDR3 protein, called by TCRdb with MiXCR from the 5' RACE reads. The data contain under 450,000 distinct CDR3 sequences, about a sixth of them seen just once; the ten biggest clones take up 0.95% to 1.1%. CDR1 is SNHLY, CDR2 FYNNEI, per germline. The CDR3 contains 13 residues. With 4 bases removed from V and 2 bases from J, the gap between germline ends came to 9 bases. A word on this clonotype: Its antigen is not known.

The origin of this receptor is a male donor with ankylosing spondylitis. The sample consisted of blood, either unsorted or a sorted T cell fraction (not recorded which). This chain links TRBV2 with TRBJ2-7; D unclear. The CDR3, as DNA: TGTGCCAGCAGTGGGCAGATACCCTACGAGCAGTACTTC. Protein sequence: CASSGQIPYEQYF.